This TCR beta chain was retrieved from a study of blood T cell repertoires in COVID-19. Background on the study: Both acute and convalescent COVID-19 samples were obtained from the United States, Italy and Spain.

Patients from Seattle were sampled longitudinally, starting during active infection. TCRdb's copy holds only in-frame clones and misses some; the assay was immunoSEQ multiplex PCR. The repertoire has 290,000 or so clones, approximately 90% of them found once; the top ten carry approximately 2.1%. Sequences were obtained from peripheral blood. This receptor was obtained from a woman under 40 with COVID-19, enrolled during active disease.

Here the CDR3 DNA reads TGTGCCAGCAGCCCTACAGGGTATGGCAATCAGCCCCAGCATTTT. Residues: CASSPTGYGNQPQHF. The chain combines TRBV27 with TRBJ1-5; tentatively, D is TRBD1 (6 bases). The germline V and J ends were trimmed by 6 bases and 2 bases, with 14 bases remaining between them. Germline loops: CDR1 MNHEY, CDR2 SMNVEV (reference sequence). The length of the CDR3 is 15 residues.